The T cell receptor (beta chain) described here comes from a study of radiotherapy plus CTLA-4 blockade in lung cancer. Across the study: For 18% of patients, objective responses occurred, and around 34% had disease control.

Trimming cost V 6 bases and J 0 bases, with 11 bases left between them. The V gene's germline CDR1 is LNHDA and CDR2 SQIVND (reference sequence). The length of the CDR3 is 15 residues. Study-level results: Radiotherapy was combined with ipilimumab, and tumor-derived TCR clones then expanded in blood.

Details on this clone: The target antigen is unknown.

Assay: immunoSEQ multiplex PCR; the TCRdb copy retains only in-frame clones and omits some. The sample yields 35,000 to 45,000 clones, 75% to 90% seen once. Material: peripheral blood, obtained from a patient treated with radiotherapy plus ipilimumab. The rearrangement uses TRBV19 and TRBJ2-2; D is uncertain. This clonotype was sampled from a human donor with non-small cell lung cancer who had stable disease on radiotherapy plus ipilimumab. The CDR3 DNA reads TGTGCCAGTAGGTTGACTGTCGCGAACACCGGGGAGCTGTTTTTT. Its translation is CASRLTVANTGELFF.